Following are 25 T cell receptor beta chains from one sample sequenced in a study of T cell repertoires in cytomegalovirus infection (dated by TCRdb to about 2019). The sequencer listed for this sample is Illumina HiSeq 1500. TCRdb trimmed public reads at Q25 via fastp, called clones via MiXCR and kept in-frame beta chains. Every distinct CDR3 protein forms one entry, paired with its most common genes and DNA. In this sample the table shows some 270,000 distinct CDR3 sequences, about 18% of which occur a single time. Around 47% of the sample is taken by the ten largest. The sequenced sample consisted of CD8+ T cells from PBMCs. Every receptor here comes from a human donor in good health (CMV status not recorded). Some clones in this sample may be carry-over from other donors' samples.

The sample holds a few counts of this clonotype. The chain joins TRBV5-6 to TRBJ2-7; 7 bases fit TRBD2. Germline trimming cut 0 bases from V and 3 bases from J; bases unmatched to any gene: 9. The CDR3 extends over 16 amino acids. Germline assignment: CDR1 SGHDT and CDR2 YYEEEE. CDR3 amino acids: CASSLDRSGGVYEQYF. In nucleotides, the CDR3 is TGTGCCAGCAGCTTGGATCGTTCTGGGGGGGTCTACGAGCAGTACTTC.

This clonotype was counted at least ten times. This rearrangement joins TRBV25-1 to TRBJ1-4; 9 nucleotides agree with TRBD1. Unmatched junction bases numbered 13, after V lost 6 bases and J lost 8 bases. The CDR3 covers 16 residues. Germline V CDR1 and CDR2: MGHDK, SYGVNS. The chain's CDR3 is CASSPPGQGFGEKLFF. The CDR3 nucleotides read TGTGCCAGCAGCCCTCCGGGACAGGGCTTTGGAGAAAAACTGTTTTTT.

This clonotype has more than one count but fewer than ten. The chain couples TRBV12-3 or TRBV12-4 to TRBJ1-1, with D possibly TRBD1 on 5 matching bases. V dropped 5 bases and J dropped 5 bases, with 18 bases sitting between them. The CDR3 runs 15 residues. Here the CDR3 DNA reads TGTGCCAGCAGTCCTGCGGGGTTCAGGGAGACTGAAGCTTTCTTT. Translation gives CASSPAGFRETEAFF.

This clonotype was detected many times. J is TRBJ2-7 and V is TRBV11-2; D gene ambiguous. The ends were cut back, 5 bases at V and 3 bases at J, with 8 bases in the middle. The CDR3 spans 12 residues. Germline V lookup: CDR1 SGHAT, CDR2 FQNNGV. CDR3 DNA: TGTGCCAGCAGCATTAGTCTCTACGAGCAGTACTTC. Its translation is CASSISLYEQYF.

This chain joins TRBV6-4 and TRBJ2-1; D is possibly TRBD1 (5 bases). Germline lookup yields CDR1 MRHNA and CDR2 SNTAGT. With 6 bases removed from V and 0 bases from J, the gap between germline ends came to 15 bases. This CDR3 comprises 16 residues. The CDR3 spells CASSATATSSYNEQFF. In DNA, the CDR3 is TGTGCCAGCAGCGCGACAGCGACGAGCTCCTACAATGAGCAGTTCTTC.

This clonotype showed up just a few times. CDR3 in amino acids: CASSLQLTDTQYF. The CDR3 bases are TGTGCCAGCAGCTTGCAACTGACAGATACGCAGTATTTT. The chain joins TRBV5-6 to TRBJ2-3; unclear D gene. Germline V gene data show CDR1 as SGHDT and CDR2 as YYEEEE. This CDR3 comprises 13 residues. V was pared by 1 base and J by 3 bases, with 6 bases between.

The chain employs TRBV5-4 and TRBJ2-2; D uncertain. CDR3 length equals 15 residues. The V gene's germline CDR1 is SGHNT and CDR2 YYREEE (reference sequence). The V end lost 4 bases, the J end lost 5 bases, and 15 bases lay between the germline ends. The CDR3 nucleotides are TGTGCCAGCAGCCTCTTGGGTGGAGAAACCGGGGAGCTGTTTTTT. Its translation: CASSLLGGETGELFF.

This clonotype was seen repeatedly, ten times or more. V and J are TRBV28 and TRBJ2-7; 11 bases fit TRBD2. Germline CDR1 reads MDHEN; CDR2 reads SYDVKM. The CDR3 is made up of 16 amino acids. V lost 6 bases to trimming and J lost 5 bases; unmatched junction nucleotides: 12. CDR3: CASSLFSGGAWDEQYF. The CDR3 DNA follows: TGTGCCAGCAGCCTCTTTAGCGGGGGGGCCTGGGACGAGCAGTACTTC. Full variable domain (missing parts from reference TRBV28 and TRBJ2-7): DVKVTQSSRYLVKRTGEKVFLECVQDMDHENMFWYRQDPGLGLRLIYFSYDVKMKEKGDIPEGYSVSREKKERFSLILESASTNQTSMYLCASSLFSGGAWDEQYFGPGTRLTVT.

The chain uses TRBV7-9 and TRBJ2-1; D gene uncertain. Germline CDR1 reads SEHNR; CDR2 reads FQNEAQ (reference sequence). This CDR3 contains 13 residues. Trimming stripped 6 bases from V and 1 base from J, with 7 bases between. In DNA, the CDR3 is TGTGCCAGCAGGTCGGTTTCCTACAATGAGCAGTTCTTC. This sequence encodes CASRSVSYNEQFF. Complete variable domain (other parts from reference TRBV7-9 and TRBJ2-1): DTGVSQNPRHKITKRGQNVTFRCDPISEHNRLYWYRQTLGQGPEFLTYFQNEAQLEKSRLLSDRFSAERPKGSFSTLEIQRTEQGDSAMYLCASRSVSYNEQFFGPGTRLTVL.

This clonotype showed up many times. The chain is built from TRBV7-2 and TRBJ2-7; no clear D. The germline V and J ends were trimmed by 1 base and 4 bases, with 11 bases remaining between them. The length of the CDR3 is 14 residues. The germline V gene has CDR1 SGHTA and CDR2 FQGNSA. CDR3 nucleotide sequence: TGTGCCAGCAGCTTAGTCCCGGCCTTTTACGAGCAGTACTTC. It is translated as CASSLVPAFYEQYF.

This clonotype was observed a single time. The chain has TRBV5-6 and TRBJ1-5, with D perhaps matching TRBD1 (5 bases). Per germline, CDR1 SGHDT and CDR2 YYEEEE. The CDR3 has 14 residues. With 2 bases removed from V and 0 bases from J, the gap between germline ends came to 6 bases. The CDR3 DNA follows: TGTGCCAGCAGCTTTCAGGGTAGCAATCAGCCCCAGCATTTT. It encodes CASSFQGSNQPQHF.

This clonotype has only a few counts. V and J are TRBV20-1 and TRBJ1-2; 10 positions match TRBD1. Germline V lookup: CDR1 DFQATT, CDR2 SNEGSKA (reference sequence). The CDR3 spans 12 residues. The V segment lost 6 bases and the J segment 7 bases; nucleotides outside the gene matches: 5. CDR3 coding DNA: TGCAGTGCGACTCGGACAGGGGGTGGCTACACCTTC. Translating gives CSATRTGGGYTF.

This clonotype was counted a few times. V gene TRBV28 combines with J gene TRBJ1-6, with D unresolved. Germline CDR1 MDHEN, CDR2 SYDVKM. The CDR3 spans 15 residues. The V end lost 11 bases, the J end lost 3 bases, and 17 bases lay between the germline ends. The CDR3 protein is CACSPYGDYNSPLHF. The CDR3 region has the DNA TGTGCCTGCTCCCCCTACGGGGACTATAATTCACCCCTCCACTTT.

The chain is built from TRBV6-1 and TRBJ2-3; D unresolved. The V end was cut by 0 bases, the J end by 6 bases, with 16 bases between. In germline, CDR1 is MNHNS, CDR2 SASEGT. This CDR3 region has 16 residues. The chain's CDR3 is CASSEALRPNSDTQYF. Written as DNA, the CDR3 is TGTGCCAGCAGTGAAGCCCTGCGACCCAACTCGGATACGCAGTATTTT.

This clonotype was seen at least ten times. The gene calls are TRBV5-6 and TRBJ2-7; 9 nucleotides align to TRBD1. Germline values: CDR1 SGHDT, CDR2 YYEEEE. The V and J ends lost 4 bases and 0 bases, in that order; junction bases with no gene match: 14. The CDR3 has 18 amino acids. CDR3 amino acids: CASSRIDGDREISYEQYF. DNA of the CDR3: TGTGCCAGCAGCCGTATAGACGGGGACAGGGAGATCTCCTACGAGCAGTACTTC.

The sample holds many counts of this clonotype. The chain carries TRBV7-2 and TRBJ2-2; D unresolved. V gave up 3 bases and J gave up 5 bases, with 13 bases separating them. Germline V gene sequence: CDR1 SGHTA, CDR2 FQGNSA. The CDR3 sequence is 15 residues long. CDR3 protein: CASSFQSSSTGELFF. The CDR3 coding sequence is TGTGCCAGCAGCTTCCAAAGTTCTTCAACCGGGGAGCTGTTTTTT.

V is TRBV12-3 or TRBV12-4 and J is TRBJ2-7; weak D call: TRBD1 (6 bases). The V end was cut by 5 bases, the J end by 0 bases, with 26 bases between. There are 19 residues in the CDR3. Here the CDR3 DNA reads TGTGCCAGCAGTCCGAGCTCTAATGGATCCAGGGGCTACTCCTACGAGCAGTACTTC. It yields the protein CASSPSSNGSRGYSYEQYF.

This clonotype was found many times. V usage is TRBV7-8 and J usage is TRBJ1-2; 7 nucleotides agree with TRBD1. This CDR3 spans 14 amino acids. The V gene end was trimmed by 5 bases and the J gene end by 4 bases; junction bases not matched to a gene: 7. Germline-derived CDR1 and CDR2 are SGHVS and FQNEAQ. Written as DNA, the CDR3 is TGTGCCAGCAGCCCAGGGACAGCGGCCTATGGCTACACCTTC. It translates to CASSPGTAAYGYTF.

The gene calls are TRBV6-5 and TRBJ2-1, with 8 bases that match TRBD2. Germline CDR1 is MNHEY and CDR2 is SVGAGI. With V trimmed by 2 bases and J by 0 bases, 0 bases remained unmatched. This CDR3 region has 15 residues. The CDR3 protein is CASSYLAGSYNEQFF. The CDR3 bases are TGTGCCAGCAGTTACCTAGCGGGCTCCTACAATGAGCAGTTCTTC.

This clonotype appeared many times. J is TRBJ1-5 and V is TRBV28; D remains unclear. In germline, CDR1 is MDHEN, CDR2 SYDVKM. The CDR3 is 11 residues long. The V and J ends lost 1 base and 6 bases respectively, with 1 base between them. The CDR3 DNA sequence: TGTGCCAGCAGTTTATCTCAGCCCCAGCATTTT. Its protein product is CASSLSQPQHF.

This clonotype was counted ten times or more. This chain links TRBV7-9 with TRBJ1-2; weak D call: TRBD1 (6 bases). Trimming removed 8 bases from V and 4 bases from J, with 20 bases in between. Germline V CDR1 and CDR2: SEHNR, FQNEAQ (reference sequence). The CDR3 runs to 15 residues. The CDR3 is CASADDGGAGYGYTF. The CDR3 bases are TGTGCCAGCGCTGATGACGGGGGCGCGGGCTATGGCTACACCTTC.

This clonotype was seen repeatedly, ten times or more. The chain couples TRBV5-1 to TRBJ2-1; 8 positions match TRBD1. Germline V gene sequence: CDR1 SGHRS, CDR2 YFSETQ. CDR3 length equals 17 residues. V gave up 1 base and J gave up 7 bases; unmatched junction bases: 13. Here the CDR3 reads CASSLPPAGGPGNEQFF. The CDR3, as DNA: TGCGCCAGCAGCTTGCCCCCCGCAGGGGGCCCGGGGAATGAGCAGTTCTTC.

The chain joins TRBV7-9 to TRBJ1-4, with a tentative D call TRBD1 (6 bases). Germline V gene data show CDR1 as SEHNR and CDR2 as FQNEAQ (reference sequence). V was pared by 0 bases and J by 8 bases, with 16 bases between. The CDR3 covers 16 residues. The DNA of the CDR3 is TGTGCCAGCAGCTTAGCCTCGGGACAAGGGGGGGAAAAACTGTTTTTT. As protein: CASSLASGQGGEKLFF. The variable domain in full, completed from reference TRBV7-9 and TRBJ1-4, reads DTGVSQNPRHKITKRGQNVTFRCDPISEHNRLYWYRQTLGQGPEFLTYFQNEAQLEKSRLLSDRFSAERPKGSFSTLEIQRTEQGDSAMYLCASSLASGQGGEKLFFGSGTQLSVL.

This clonotype was detected only a few times. J is TRBJ1-5 and V is TRBV5-6; D is ambiguous. CDR1 is SGHDT, CDR2 YYEEEE, per germline. The CDR3 extends over 15 amino acids. Trimming removed 2 bases from V and 4 bases from J, with 13 bases in between. CDR3 protein: CASSFSAIRNQPQHF. CDR3 DNA: TGTGCCAGCAGCTTCTCAGCTATCAGAAATCAGCCCCAGCATTTT.

This clonotype was found many times. CDR3 region: CASSEVLAYEQFF. Written as DNA, the CDR3 is TGTGCCAGCAGTGAAGTGTTAGCGTATGAGCAGTTCTTC. The chain carries TRBV6-1 and TRBJ2-1; D perhaps matches TRBD2 (5 bases). The CDR3 spans 13 residues. Trimming shortened V by 1 base and J by 8 bases, and 9 bases separated the two germline ends. CDR1 is MNHNS and CDR2 is SASEGT in the germline V gene.